Shown below are 18 T cell receptor beta chains from a single sample sequenced in a study of T cell responses to AZD1222 COVID-19 vaccine. The assay was immunoSEQ multiplex PCR, and TCRdb's table has in-frame clones only and misses some. The sample lists around 78,000 clones, roughly 87% occurring once. The material was peripheral blood, obtained on day 0 of MenACWY control vaccination. All receptors derive from an adult in good health.

The chain has TRBV19 and TRBJ2-1; possibly TRBD2 for D (6 bases). CDR1 LNHDA and CDR2 SQIVND come from the germline V gene (reference sequence). The CDR3 covers 15 residues. Trimming pared 2 bases from V and 7 bases from J, leaving 15 bases between. The CDR3 sequence is CASSILASLGNEQFF. In DNA form, the CDR3 reads TGTGCCAGTAGTATACTAGCGAGCCTCGGGAATGAGCAGTTCTTC.

This sequence joins TRBV5-4 and TRBJ2-3; D is possibly TRBD1 or TRBD2 (5 bases each). Germline loops: CDR1 SGHNT, CDR2 YYREEE (reference sequence). The CDR3 length is 14 residues. V gave up 2 bases and J gave up 6 bases, with 13 bases separating them. The DNA for the CDR3 is TGTGCCAGCAGCTTCCCGGGGCCCGCGGATACGCAGTATTTT. Its protein product is CASSFPGPADTQYF.

This clone was counted a single time. V gene TRBV6-2 or TRBV6-3 combines with J gene TRBJ1-1, with TRBD1 as a possible D gene (5 bases). There are 13 residues in the CDR3. The V end lost 4 bases, the J end lost 3 bases, and 9 bases lay between the germline ends. Germline V lookup: CDR1 MNHEY, CDR2 SVGEGT. The CDR3 spells CASSSGIYTEAFF. CDR3 bases: TGTGCCAGCAGTTCAGGGATATACACTGAAGCTTTCTTT.

This chain uses TRBV7-2 with TRBJ1-2; 9 bases line up with TRBD1. This CDR3 spans 15 amino acids. CDR1 is SGHTA and CDR2 is FQGNSA in the germline V gene. J lost 4 bases, V lost 5 bases, and 8 bases had no gene match. The CDR3 nucleotides are TGTGCCAGCAGCCCCGACCGGACAGGGGCCTATGGCTACACCTTC. It encodes CASSPDRTGAYGYTF.

CDR3 residues: CASSPTSPGLAGGSSSYNEQFF. CDR3 bases: TGTGCCAGCAGCCCGACGTCTCCGGGACTAGCGGGGGGCTCTAGCTCCTACAATGAGCAGTTCTTC. V usage is TRBV7-3 and J usage is TRBJ2-1; 15 nucleotides line up with TRBD2. This CDR3 is built from 22 residues. Germline-derived CDR1 and CDR2 are SGHTA and FQGTGA. J was trimmed by 0 bases and V by 5 bases; bases with no gene match: 17.

The genes are TRBV5-1 and TRBJ2-3; D is possibly TRBD2 (6 bases). The CDR3 has 13 amino acids. Germline V gene sequence: CDR1 SGHRS, CDR2 YFSETQ. V lost 4 bases and J lost 6, with 12 bases in between. CDR3 in amino acids: CASSRGSADTQYF. CDR3 nucleotide sequence: TGCGCCAGCAGCCGGGGGTCCGCGGATACGCAGTATTTT.

V gene TRBV7-2 combines with J gene TRBJ2-7; D is unresolved. Germline CDR1 reads SGHTA; CDR2 reads FQGNSA. V lost 5 bases and J 1 base, leaving 12 bases between the germline ends. The CDR3 runs to 14 residues. The CDR3: CASSLYEASYEQYF. The CDR3 DNA reads TGTGCCAGCAGCCTGTATGAGGCTTCCTACGAGCAGTACTTC.

CDR3 DNA: TGTGCCAGCAGTGACCCCACCACAGGGGTTCAGCCCCAGCATTTT. It yields the protein CASSDPTTGVQPQHF. The gene calls are TRBV2 and TRBJ1-5; 7 bases are shared with TRBD1. From germline, CDR1 is SNHLY and CDR2 FYNNEI. V shed 3 bases and J 6 bases; nucleotides not matched to a gene: 8. The CDR3 has 15 amino acids.

This clone was recorded once. The CDR3 DNA is TGTGCCAGCAGTCGAACCCGGACAGCGGTAAACACTGAAGCTTTCTTT. Its protein product is CASSRTRTAVNTEAFF. This chain joins TRBV27 and TRBJ1-1; tentatively, D is TRBD1 (6 bases). Germline V gene data show CDR1 as MNHEY and CDR2 as SMNVEV (reference sequence). The CDR3 is 16 residues long. The V gene lost 5 bases and the J gene lost 2 bases, with 18 bases spanning the gap.

The chain uses TRBV5-1 and TRBJ1-6, with a possible D match to TRBD1 (6 bases). The CDR3 totals 13 residues. Germline V gene lookup returns CDR1 SGHRS and CDR2 YFSETQ. The V end lost 0 bases, the J end lost 8 bases, and 6 bases lay between the germline ends. CDR3 sequence reads: CASSLDRDSPLHF. The CDR3, as DNA: TGCGCCAGCAGCTTGGACAGGGATTCACCCCTCCACTTT.

V is TRBV7-8 and J is TRBJ2-1; D is ambiguous. V gave up 1 base and J gave up 6 bases, with 4 bases separating them. Germline V gene sequence: CDR1 SGHVS, CDR2 FQNEAQ. CDR3 size: 12 residues. CDR3 region: CASSLGTNEQFF. The CDR3 region has the DNA TGTGCCAGCAGCTTAGGAACCAATGAGCAGTTCTTC.

The rearrangement joins TRBV6-5 to TRBJ2-3, with a weak D call TRBD1 (6 bases). Trimming cost V 0 bases and J 7 bases, with 14 bases left between them. The V gene's germline CDR1 is MNHEY and CDR2 SVGAGI. The CDR3 runs 15 residues. CDR3 region: CASSYSTQGAHTQYF. CDR3 DNA: TGTGCCAGCAGTTACTCGACACAGGGCGCACATACGCAGTATTTT.

The DNA of the CDR3 is TGTGCCAGCAGCCAATCGGACAGGGTCACCGGGGAGCTGTTTTTT. Translated: CASSQSDRVTGELFF. The V gene is TRBV7-6, the J gene TRBJ2-2; 8 bases are shared with TRBD1. CDR3 length equals 15 residues. From germline, CDR1 is SGHVS and CDR2 FNYEAQ. V trimming: 5 bases; J trimming: 4 bases; junction bases outside the gene matches: 6.

This rearrangement joins TRBV5-1 to TRBJ1-1; TRBD1 might be the D (5 bases). Per the germline V gene, CDR1 is SGHRS and CDR2 is YFSETQ. V was cut by 1 base and J by 3 bases, with 10 bases left in between. The CDR3 totals 14 residues. CDR3 sequence: CASSLNQGYTEAFF. The CDR3 DNA follows: TGCGCCAGCAGCTTGAACCAGGGCTACACTGAAGCTTTCTTT.

J is TRBJ1-1 and V is TRBV6-5; D gene ambiguous. This CDR3 has 16 residues. The germline CDR1 and CDR2 sequences are MNHEY and SVGAGI. The ends were cut back, 0 bases at V and 4 bases at J, with 15 bases in the middle. CDR3 region: CASSYSGSGRFTEAFF. The CDR3 nucleotides read TGTGCCAGCAGTTACTCGGGTTCCGGAAGGTTCACTGAAGCTTTCTTT.

This chain joins TRBV30 and TRBJ1-2; unclear D gene. V dropped 4 bases and J dropped 6 bases, with 15 bases sitting between them. The V gene's germline CDR1 is GTSNPN and CDR2 SVGIG (reference sequence). This CDR3 is 13 amino acids long. This chain's CDR3 is CAWNSRAPDGYTF. CDR3 coding DNA: TGTGCCTGGAATTCCCGGGCGCCCGATGGCTACACCTTC.

This chain connects TRBV13 to TRBJ1-4; 8 bases line up with TRBD1. This CDR3 has 15 amino acids. The germline V gene encodes CDR1 PRHDT and CDR2 FYEKMQ (reference sequence). With 6 bases clipped from V and 3 bases from J, the junction kept 6 bases outside the gene matches. The CDR3 DNA reads TGTGCCAGCAGACAGACAGGGGAACCTAATGAAAAACTGTTTTTT. This translates into CASRQTGEPNEKLFF.

The chain is built from TRBV5-6 and TRBJ1-5, with a tentative D call TRBD1 (5 bases). CDR1 SGHDT and CDR2 YYEEEE come from the germline V gene. The V end was cut by 1 base, the J end by 4 bases, with 9 bases between. The CDR3 has 14 amino acids. For the CDR3, the DNA is TGTGCCAGCAGCTTGTGGCAGGGTAATCAGCCCCAGCATTTT. This translates into CASSLWQGNQPQHF.